Included here is one TCR beta chain sequence, with context. The CDR3 extends over 15 amino acids. CDR1 and CDR2 from the germline V gene are SGHRS and YFSETQ. After removal of 2 bases from V and 3 bases from J, the junction contained 3 bases not matched to a gene. Using immunoSEQ multiplex PCR, the repertoire was profiled, and TCRdb retains in-frame clones only, with some absent. The sample has a few hundred thousand clones, around 84% seen once. The study drew participants aged about 18 to 95 years from approximately 23 US areas. Either two negative PCRs, clearance, or symptom resolution qualified Cohort 3 donors as recovered. The sample is drawn from a study of blood T cell repertoires in COVID-19. The wider study: The samples span acute and convalescent COVID-19 from the United States, Italy and Spain. Sample material is recorded as cDNA or gDNA derived from T cells, B-cell-depleted T cells, or PBMCs.

The receptor comes from a man between 35 and 55 years old who had recovered from COVID-19. What was sequenced was PBMCs or T cells enriched from blood (not recorded which). This chain uses TRBV5-1 with TRBJ2-2; 8 positions agree with TRBD2. The CDR3 DNA reads as TGCGCCAGCAGCTTTCTAGCGGGTTACACCGGGGAGCTGTTTTTT. Amino acids: CASSFLAGYTGELFF.